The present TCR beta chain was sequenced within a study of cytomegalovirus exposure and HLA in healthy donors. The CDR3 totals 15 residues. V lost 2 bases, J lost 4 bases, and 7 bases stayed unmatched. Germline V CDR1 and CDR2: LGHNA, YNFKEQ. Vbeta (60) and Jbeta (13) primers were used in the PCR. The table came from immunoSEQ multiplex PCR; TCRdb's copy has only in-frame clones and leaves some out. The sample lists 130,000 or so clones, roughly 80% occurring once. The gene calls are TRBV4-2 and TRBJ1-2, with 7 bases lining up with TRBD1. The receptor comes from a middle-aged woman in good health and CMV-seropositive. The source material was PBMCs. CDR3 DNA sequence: TGTGCCAGCAGCCAAACCGGACAGGAGCTCTATGGCTACACCTTC. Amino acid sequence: CASSQTGQELYGYTF.